The rows below give T cell receptor beta chains drawn from one sample of a study of blood T cell repertoires in COVID-19. The table came from immunoSEQ multiplex PCR; TCRdb's copy has only in-frame clones and leaves some out. Among 200,000 to 250,000 clones listed, 80% to 85% were seen once. The sample comprised peripheral blood. These receptors came from a woman between 55 and 75 years old with acute or convalescent COVID-19. Each CDR3 is given without its conserved first and last residue. The order of the fields is V gene, J gene, CDR3 protein.

V gene: TRBV2; J gene: TRBJ1-2; CDR3 protein: ASSVSGNYGYT
V gene: TRBV6-5; J gene: TRBJ1-1; CDR3 protein: ASKIANTEAF
V gene: TRBV30; J gene: TRBJ1-5; CDR3 protein: AWSGGQNIQPQH
V gene: TRBV6-5; J gene: TRBJ1-1; CDR3 protein: ASSYTGFNTEAF
V gene: TRBV2; J gene: TRBJ2-3; CDR3 protein: ASSRQGASTDTQY
V gene: TRBV2; J gene: TRBJ1-4; CDR3 protein: ASSGGVWQTYPNEKLF
V gene: TRBV3-1/TRBV3-2; J gene: TRBJ2-3; CDR3 protein: ASSQLLTSLDTQY
V gene: TRBV30; J gene: TRBJ1-6; CDR3 protein: AWRGRMRAKDNSPLH
V gene: TRBV6-1; J gene: TRBJ2-7; CDR3 protein: ASSEYLQGGSYEQY
V gene: TRBV14; J gene: TRBJ1-6; CDR3 protein: ASSQERGSPLH
V gene: TRBV30; J gene: TRBJ1-1; CDR3 protein: AWRLGQNTEAF
V gene: TRBV11-1; J gene: TRBJ2-3; CDR3 protein: ASSARLAGVTDTQY
V gene: TRBV6-5; J gene: TRBJ1-1; CDR3 protein: ASSRGGGTEAF
V gene: TRBV9; J gene: TRBJ1-1; CDR3 protein: ASSSGGEGTEAF
V gene: TRBV3-1/TRBV3-2; J gene: TRBJ2-7; CDR3 protein: ASSPNSRTSGYEQY
V gene: TRBV4-2; J gene: TRBJ2-5; CDR3 protein: ASSQSGGQETQY